These T cell receptor beta chains were read from a single sample in a study of cytotoxic CD8 clonotypes in ibrutinib-treated CLL. Assay used: immunoSEQ multiplex PCR; TCRdb lists only in-frame clones, some missing. The table has more than 110,000 clones, 76% seen once. The sequencing here drew on PBMCs, taken after 24 months of ibrutinib treatment. Receptors originate from a human donor with chronic lymphocytic leukemia. Each CDR3 is given without its conserved first and last residue. Fields, in order: V gene, J gene, CDR3 protein.

V gene: TRBV6-5; J gene: TRBJ2-3; CDR3 protein: ASRVQTSTDTQY
V gene: TRBV21-1; J gene: TRBJ1-1; CDR3 protein: ASSKERDRLMNTEAF
V gene: TRBV7-3; J gene: TRBJ1-2; CDR3 protein: ASSPGGTSGYT
V gene: TRBV5-1; J gene: TRBJ1-2; CDR3 protein: ASSPSVGGYT
V gene: TRBV6-6; J gene: TRBJ2-7; CDR3 protein: ASTERDPSSYEQY
V gene: TRBV5-1; J gene: TRBJ1-4; CDR3 protein: ASSGDLNEKLF
V gene: TRBV28; J gene: TRBJ2-5; CDR3 protein: ASRPTGAGGTQY
V gene: TRBV19; J gene: TRBJ1-2; CDR3 protein: ASSIPGQANYGYT
V gene: TRBV19; J gene: TRBJ2-2; CDR3 protein: ASSLGPGDTGELF
V gene: TRBV28; J gene: TRBJ2-3; CDR3 protein: ASNPDRTDTQY
V gene: TRBV9; J gene: TRBJ2-3; CDR3 protein: ASSGSGDTQY
V gene: TRBV13; J gene: TRBJ2-3; CDR3 protein: ASSPQGVSGKSTDTQY
V gene: TRBV9; J gene: TRBJ2-7; CDR3 protein: ASSVGVSFHEQY
V gene: TRBV21-1; J gene: TRBJ2-2; CDR3 protein: ASSSGLSPNRGLGRPSNTGELF